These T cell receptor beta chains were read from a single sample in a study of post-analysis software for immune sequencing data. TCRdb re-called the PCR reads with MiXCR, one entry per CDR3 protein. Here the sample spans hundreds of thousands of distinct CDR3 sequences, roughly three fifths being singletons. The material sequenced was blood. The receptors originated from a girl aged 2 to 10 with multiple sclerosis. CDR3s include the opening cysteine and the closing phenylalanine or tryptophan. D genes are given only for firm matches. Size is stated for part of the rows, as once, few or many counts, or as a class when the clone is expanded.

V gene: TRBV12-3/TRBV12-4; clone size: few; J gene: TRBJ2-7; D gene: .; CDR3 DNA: TGTGCCAGCAGATCCCGGGATGGGGAGTACGAGCAGTACTTC; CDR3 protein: CASRSRDGEYEQYF
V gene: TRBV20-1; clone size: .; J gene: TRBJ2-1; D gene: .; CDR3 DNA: TGCAGTGCTAGTCGCCTAGCGAAGAATGGTGAGCAGTTCTTC; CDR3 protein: CSASRLAKNGEQFF
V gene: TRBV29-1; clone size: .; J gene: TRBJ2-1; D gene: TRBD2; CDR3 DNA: TGTAGCGTTGATAGTCCCGCTAGCGGGAGTCATGAGCAGTTCTTC; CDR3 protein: CSVDSPASGSHEQFF
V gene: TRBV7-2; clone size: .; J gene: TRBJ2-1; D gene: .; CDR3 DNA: TGTGCCAGCAAACCAGGGGGGGCGGCGGGAGGCTACAATGAGCAGTTCTTC; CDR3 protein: CASKPGGAAGGYNEQFF
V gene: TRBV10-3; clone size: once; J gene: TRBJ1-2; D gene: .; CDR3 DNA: TGTGCCATCAATACAGGAGAAGGTTATGGCTACACCTTC; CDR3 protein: CAINTGEGYGYTF
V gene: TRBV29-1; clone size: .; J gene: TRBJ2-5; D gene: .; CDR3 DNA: TGCAGCGTTGCGGGCCGACCGCAAGAGACCCAGTACTTC; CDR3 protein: CSVAGRPQETQYF
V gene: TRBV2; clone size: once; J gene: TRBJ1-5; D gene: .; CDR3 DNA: TGTGCCAGCAGTCGTCGGACGGCGAATCAGCCCCAGCATTTT; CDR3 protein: CASSRRTANQPQHF
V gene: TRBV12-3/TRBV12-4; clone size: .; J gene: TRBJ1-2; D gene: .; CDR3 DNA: TGTGCCAGCACACCGGTTGGCCGCACAGACTTTGGGTATGGCTACACCTTC; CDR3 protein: CASTPVGRTDFGYGYTF
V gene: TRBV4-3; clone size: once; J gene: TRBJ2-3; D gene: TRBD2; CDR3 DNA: TGCGCCAGCAGCCAAGATTGGGCTAGCGGTTTTAATACGCAGTATTTT; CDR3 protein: CASSQDWASGFNTQYF
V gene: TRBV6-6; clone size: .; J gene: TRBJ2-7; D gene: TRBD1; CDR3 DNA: TGTGCCAGCAGCCAACCTTACAGGGGCCACGAGCAGTACTTC; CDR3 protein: CASSQPYRGHEQYF
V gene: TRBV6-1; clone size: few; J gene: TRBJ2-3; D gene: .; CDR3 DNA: TGTGCCAGCAGTCCTCGGCCCCTCGGCACGCAGTATTTT; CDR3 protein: CASSPRPLGTQYF
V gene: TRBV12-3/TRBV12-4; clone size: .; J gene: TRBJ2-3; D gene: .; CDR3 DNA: TGTGCCAGCAGTTACTTGACTTGGGGAACAGATACGCAGTATTTT; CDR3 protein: CASSYLTWGTDTQYF
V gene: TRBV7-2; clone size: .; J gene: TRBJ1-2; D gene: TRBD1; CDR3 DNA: TGTGCCAGCAGCTCGTCGACAGGGCCGGTCTATGGCTACACCTTC; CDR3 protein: CASSSSTGPVYGYTF
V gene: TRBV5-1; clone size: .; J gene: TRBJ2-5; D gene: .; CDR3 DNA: TGCGCCAGCAGCTGGGGATGGTCTGTGAATGAGCAGTACTTC; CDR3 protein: CASSWGWSVNEQYF
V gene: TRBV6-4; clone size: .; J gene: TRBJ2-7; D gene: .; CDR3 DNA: TGTGCCAGCATCTGGGCATACTACGAGCAGTACTTC; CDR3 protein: CASIWAYYEQYF
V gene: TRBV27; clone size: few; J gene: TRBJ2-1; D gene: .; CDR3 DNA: TGTGCCAGTCACGGTGGTAGGGTCAGCTCCTACAATGAGCAGTTCTTC; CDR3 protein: CASHGGRVSSYNEQFF
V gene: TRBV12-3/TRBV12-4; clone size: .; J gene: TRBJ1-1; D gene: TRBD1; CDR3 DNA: TGTGCCAGCAGTTTGGGGACAGTCTATACTGAAGCTTTCTTT; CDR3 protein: CASSLGTVYTEAFF
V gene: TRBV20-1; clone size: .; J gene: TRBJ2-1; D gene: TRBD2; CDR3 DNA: TGCAGTGCTACCAGCGGGAGGGCCAATGAGCAGTTCTTC; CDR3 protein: CSATSGRANEQFF
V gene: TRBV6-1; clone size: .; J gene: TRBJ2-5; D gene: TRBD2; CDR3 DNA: TGTGCCAGCAGTGGGGGTTTAGCGGGGTACCAAGAGACCCAGTACTTC; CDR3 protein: CASSGGLAGYQETQYF
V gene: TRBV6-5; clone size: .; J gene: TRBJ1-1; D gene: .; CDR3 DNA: TGTGCCAGCAGTACACAGGGAGAAGGAAGTACTGAAGCTTTCTTT; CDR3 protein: CASSTQGEGSTEAFF
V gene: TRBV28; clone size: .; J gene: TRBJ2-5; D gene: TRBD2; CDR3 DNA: TGTGCCAGCAGTTCTCGACTAGCGGGGCCCAGGGGAGGGTACTTC; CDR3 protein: CASSSRLAGPRGGYF
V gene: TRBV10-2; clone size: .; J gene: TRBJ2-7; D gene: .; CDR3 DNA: TGCGCCAGCTGTAGTTTGGACTACGAGCAGTACTTC; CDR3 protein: CASCSLDYEQYF
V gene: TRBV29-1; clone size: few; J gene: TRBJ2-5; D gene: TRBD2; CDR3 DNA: TGCAGCGTTGTGCTGGGACTAGCGGGAAGTACTCGAGGGGAGACCCAGTACTTC; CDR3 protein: CSVVLGLAGSTRGETQYF
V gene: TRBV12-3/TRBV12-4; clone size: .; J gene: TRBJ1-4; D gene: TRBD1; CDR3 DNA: TGTGCCAGCAGGGGACAGGGTAGCGGCCCAAATGAAAAACTGTTTTTT; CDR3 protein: CASRGQGSGPNEKLFF
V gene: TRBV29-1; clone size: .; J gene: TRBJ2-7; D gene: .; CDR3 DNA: TGCAGCGTTGACGGGACGGCCTCCTACGAGCAGTACTTC; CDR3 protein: CSVDGTASYEQYF
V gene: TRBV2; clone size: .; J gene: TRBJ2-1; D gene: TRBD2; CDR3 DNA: TGTGCCAGCAGTGTGACTAGCGGGGGGGCCCGATACAATGAGCAGTTCTTC; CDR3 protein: CASSVTSGGARYNEQFF
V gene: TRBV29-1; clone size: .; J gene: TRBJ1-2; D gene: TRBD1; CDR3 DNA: TGCAGCGCCGCTGACAGGGCTGATGGCTACACCTTC; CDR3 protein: CSAADRADGYTF
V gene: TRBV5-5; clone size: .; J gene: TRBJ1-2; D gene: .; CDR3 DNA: TGTGCCAGCAGCCGCGATATGGTAGAGAGCTATGGCTACACCTTC; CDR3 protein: CASSRDMVESYGYTF
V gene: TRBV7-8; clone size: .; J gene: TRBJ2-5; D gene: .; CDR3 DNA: TGTGCCAGCAGAGGGGGGGGCTCCCAAGAGACCCAGTACTTC; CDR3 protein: CASRGGGSQETQYF
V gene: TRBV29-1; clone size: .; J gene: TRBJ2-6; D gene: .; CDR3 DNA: TGCAGCGTCATGCGGGACACAACCCCTGGGGCCAACGTCCTGACTTTC; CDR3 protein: CSVMRDTTPGANVLTF
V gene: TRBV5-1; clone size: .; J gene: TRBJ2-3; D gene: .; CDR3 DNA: TGCGCCAACTGCCCGGATACGCAGTATTTT; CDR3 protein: CANCPDTQYF
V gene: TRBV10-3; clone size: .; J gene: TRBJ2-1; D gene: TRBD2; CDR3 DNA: TGTGCCATCACGTTAAGCGGGAGGGGGAATGAGCAGTTCTTC; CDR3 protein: CAITLSGRGNEQFF
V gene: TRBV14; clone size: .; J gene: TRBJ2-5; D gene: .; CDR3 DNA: TGTGCCAGCAGCCTAGGTGGGGGCATACCTCAAGAGACCCAGTACTTC; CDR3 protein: CASSLGGGIPQETQYF
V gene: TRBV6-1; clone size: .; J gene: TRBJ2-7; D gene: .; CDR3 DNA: TGTGCCAGCAGTGAGGTCGGGGACTTCTATTACGAGCAGTACTTC; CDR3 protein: CASSEVGDFYYEQYF
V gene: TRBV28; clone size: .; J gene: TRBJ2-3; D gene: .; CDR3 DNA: TGTGCCAGCAGTTCCCCCCAAATGATAGGGGCCCTTGATACGCAGTATTTT; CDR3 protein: CASSSPQMIGALDTQYF
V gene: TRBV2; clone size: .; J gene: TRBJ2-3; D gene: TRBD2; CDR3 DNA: TGTGCCAGCAGTGGAGATACGGGATTAGCGGGGTTCACAGATACGCAGTATTTT; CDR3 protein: CASSGDTGLAGFTDTQYF
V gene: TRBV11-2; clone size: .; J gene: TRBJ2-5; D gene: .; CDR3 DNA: TGTGCCAGCAGCTCTGGGGTTGGATGGTACTTC; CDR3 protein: CASSSGVGWYF
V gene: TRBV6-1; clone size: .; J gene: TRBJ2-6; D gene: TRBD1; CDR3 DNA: TGTGCCAGCAGTGCCGACAGGGGGGTCCCCTCTGGGGCCAACGTCCTGACTTTC; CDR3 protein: CASSADRGVPSGANVLTF
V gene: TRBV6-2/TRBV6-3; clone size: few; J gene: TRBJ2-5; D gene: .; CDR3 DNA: TGTGCCAGCAGTTACTCGAATCCAGAGACCCAGTACTTC; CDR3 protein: CASSYSNPETQYF
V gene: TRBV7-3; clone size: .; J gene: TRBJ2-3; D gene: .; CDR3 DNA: TGTGCCAGCAGCTTGGTATTGGGGAGGAAGGGCACAGATACGCAGTATTTT; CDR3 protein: CASSLVLGRKGTDTQYF
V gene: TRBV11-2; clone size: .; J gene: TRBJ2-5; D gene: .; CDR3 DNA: TGTGCCAGCAGCTTACCCGAGCTAGAGACCCAGTACTTC; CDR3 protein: CASSLPELETQYF
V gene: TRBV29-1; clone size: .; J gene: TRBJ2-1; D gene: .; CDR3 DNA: TGCAGCGTTGATGGTCTTTTGGGCTTTGAGCAGTTCTTC; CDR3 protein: CSVDGLLGFEQFF
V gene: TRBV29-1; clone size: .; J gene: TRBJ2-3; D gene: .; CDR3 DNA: TGCAGCGTTGAATCGGGACTGCCTCGCACAGATACGCAGTATTTT; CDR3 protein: CSVESGLPRTDTQYF
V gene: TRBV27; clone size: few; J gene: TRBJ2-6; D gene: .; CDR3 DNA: TGTGCCAGCAGTTTATATGGGACGGGGGCCTCAGGGGCCAACGTCCTGACTTTC; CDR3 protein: CASSLYGTGASGANVLTF
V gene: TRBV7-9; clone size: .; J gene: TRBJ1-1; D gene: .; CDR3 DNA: TGTGCCAGCAGCACCCGGAACACTGAAGCTTTCTTT; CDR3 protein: CASSTRNTEAFF
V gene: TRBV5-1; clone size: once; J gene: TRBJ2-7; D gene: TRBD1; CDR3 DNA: TGCGCCAGCAGCTCCGGATTAACAGGGGGTAGCTCCTACGAGCAGTACTTC; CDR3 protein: CASSSGLTGGSSYEQYF
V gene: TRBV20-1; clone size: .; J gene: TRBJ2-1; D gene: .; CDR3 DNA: TGCAGTGCCCGAGCGGTCCTCTCCTACAATGAGCAGTTCTTC; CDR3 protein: CSARAVLSYNEQFF